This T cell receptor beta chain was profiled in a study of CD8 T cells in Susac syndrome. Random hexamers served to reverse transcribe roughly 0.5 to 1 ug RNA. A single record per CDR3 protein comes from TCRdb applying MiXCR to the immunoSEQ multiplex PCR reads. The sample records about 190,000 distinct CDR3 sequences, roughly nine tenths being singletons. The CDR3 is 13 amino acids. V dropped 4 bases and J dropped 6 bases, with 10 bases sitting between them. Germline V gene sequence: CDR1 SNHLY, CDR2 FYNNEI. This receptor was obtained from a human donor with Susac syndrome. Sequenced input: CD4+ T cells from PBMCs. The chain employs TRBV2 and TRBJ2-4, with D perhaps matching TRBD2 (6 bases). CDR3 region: CASSGLVGNIQYF. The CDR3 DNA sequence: TGTGCCAGCAGTGGACTAGTAGGAAACATTCAGTACTTC.